This T cell receptor beta chain emerged from a study of shared clonotypes between healthy human individuals. Generated by immunoSEQ multiplex PCR, the TCRdb table keeps only in-frame clones and is missing some. The data hold under 2,000,000 clones, with about 95% observed a single time. Naive CD8 cells were CD45RO-negative, positively selected for CCR7, excluding terminally differentiated effector memory CD45RA+ cells. V lost 8 bases and J lost 6, with 16 bases in between. The CDR3 sequence is 12 residues long. Germline loops: CDR1 SQVTM, CDR2 ANQGSEA. The chain employs TRBV29-1 and TRBJ1-1; D gene uncertain. Sequencing was carried out using naive CD8+ T cells sorted from blood. The receptor's source is a man aged 18 to 29 in good health. The CDR3 here is CSLRATKAEAFF. CDR3 DNA sequence: TGCAGCCTCCGGGCGACCAAAGCTGAAGCTTTCTTT.